These 19 T cell receptor beta chains originate from one sample sequenced in a study of blood T cell repertoires in COVID-19. Clones were read by immunoSEQ multiplex PCR, and TCRdb kept only the in-frame ones, dropping some. The data hold approximately 150,000 clones, with less than 90% observed a single time. What was sequenced was PBMCs or T cells enriched from blood (not recorded which). The source of these receptors is a human donor with acute COVID-19. The donor label of this sample is uncertain.

V usage is TRBV9 and J usage is TRBJ2-3; TRBD1 matches at 9 bases. This CDR3 has 15 amino acids. Germline CDR1 SGDLS, CDR2 YYNGEE. Trimming removed 0 bases from V and 4 bases from J; junction bases left unmatched: 3. CDR3 sequence (DNA): TGTGCCAGCAGCGTAGCGGGACAGGGAGCAGATACGCAGTATTTT. Protein: CASSVAGQGADTQYF. The full variable domain, with the rest looked up from reference TRBV9 and TRBJ2-3, is DSGVTQTPKHLITATGQRVTLRCSPRSGDLSVYWYQQSLDQGLQFLIQYYNGEERAKGNILERFSAQQFPDLHSELNLSSLELGDSALYFCASSVAGQGADTQYFGPGTRLTVL.

For this clone: At the DNA level, this CDR3 is encoded by other sequences in the same sample as well. The J gene is TRBJ1-5, the V gene TRBV6-1; 7 positions agree with TRBD1. V was clipped by 1 base and J by 6 bases; unmatched bases: 0. This CDR3 comprises 13 residues. In germline, CDR1 is MNHNS, CDR2 SASEGT. The DNA for the CDR3 is TGTGCCAGCAGTGAAGGACAGGGTCAGCCCCAGCATTTT. Residues: CASSEGQGQPQHF.

This clone was seen more than once but under ten times. The rearrangement joins TRBV5-5 to TRBJ2-7; 7 bases line up with TRBD1. The length of the CDR3 is 17 residues. The germline V gene encodes CDR1 SGHKS and CDR2 YYEKEE (reference sequence). With V trimmed by 2 bases and J by 0 bases, 11 bases remained unmatched. The CDR3 bases are TGTGCCAGCAGCTTTTTTACTAGTCGGACAGGCTCCTACGAGCAGTACTTC. It is translated as CASSFFTSRTGSYEQYF.

Here the CDR3 reads CASSLVPLSSYNSPLHF. CDR3 bases: TGTGCCAGCAGCTTAGTTCCGCTGAGCTCCTATAATTCACCCCTCCACTTT. The rearrangement links TRBV11-2 to TRBJ1-6, with D hard to call. The V gene's germline CDR1 is SGHAT and CDR2 FQNNGV. CDR3 size: 17 residues. V was cut by 1 base and J by 0 bases, with 10 bases left in between.

This chain links TRBV19 with TRBJ1-1; TRBD1 is a possible D gene (5 bases). V was trimmed by 5 bases and J by 2 bases, leaving 9 bases between them. Germline-derived CDR1 and CDR2 are LNHDA and SQIVND (reference sequence). This CDR3 has 13 amino acids. The CDR3 region has the DNA TGTGCCAGTAGTTGGACACCAAACACTGAAGCTTTCTTT. As protein: CASSWTPNTEAFF.

The V and J genes are TRBV19 and TRBJ2-1; 8 nucleotides match TRBD1. The V gene's germline CDR1 is LNHDA and CDR2 SQIVND (reference sequence). The CDR3 consists of 14 residues. With V trimmed by 6 bases and J by 4 bases, 5 bases remained unmatched. CDR3 residues: CASRPDRVYNEQFF. CDR3 DNA sequence: TGTGCCAGTAGACCGGACAGGGTATACAATGAGCAGTTCTTC. The entire variable domain, with the rest obtained from reference TRBV19 and TRBJ2-1, is as follows: DGGITQSPKYLFRKEGQNVTLSCEQNLNHDAMYWYRQDPGQGLRLIYYSQIVNDFQKGDIAEGYSVSREKKESFPLTVTSAQKNPTAFYLCASRPDRVYNEQFFGPGTRLTVL.

V and J are TRBV7-2 and TRBJ2-2, with a tentative D call TRBD1 (6 bases). From germline, CDR1 is SGHTA and CDR2 FQGNSA. The length of the CDR3 is 13 residues. The V gene lost 2 bases and the J gene lost 6 bases, with 7 bases spanning the gap. CDR3 bases: TGTGCCAGCAGCTTATCAGGGGCCGGGGAGCTGTTTTTT. It codes for CASSLSGAGELFF.

This clone came up once. This sequence joins TRBV19 and TRBJ1-6, with TRBD1 matching 8 bases. The length of the CDR3 is 16 residues. Trimming cost V 3 bases and J 8 bases; bases outside gene matches: 9. Germline CDR1 LNHDA, CDR2 SQIVND (reference sequence). This CDR3 reads CASSMKWQGAYSPLHF. The CDR3 coding sequence is TGTGCCAGTAGTATGAAGTGGCAGGGGGCCTATTCACCCCTCCACTTT.

Comments on this clone: An end of the junction differs from the germline gene, which may be a read error. The V call is TRBV12-3 or TRBV12-4, the J call TRBJ2-2; tentatively, D is TRBD2 (5 bases). The CDR3 runs to 13 residues. CDR3 sequence: CAGRTGNTGELFF. The DNA of the CDR3 is TGTGCCGGCAGGACTGGGAACACCGGGGAGCTGTTTTTT.

J is TRBJ2-3 and V is TRBV5-6; no clear D. The V and J ends lost 3 bases and 4 bases respectively, with 12 bases between them. The CDR3 spans 14 residues. Germline V lookup: CDR1 SGHDT, CDR2 YYEEEE. CDR3 region: CASSSIRLSDTQYF. CDR3 DNA sequence: TGTGCCAGCAGCTCCATTCGACTGTCAGATACGCAGTATTTT.

J is TRBJ2-7 and V is TRBV7-9, with 7 bases fitting TRBD1. Per the germline V gene, CDR1 is SEHNR and CDR2 is FQNEAQ (reference sequence). The CDR3 has 12 residues. V lost 11 bases and J lost 4; bases outside the gene matches: 8. Here the CDR3 reads CAWGTVMYEQYF. CDR3 nucleotides: TGTGCCTGGGGGACAGTAATGTACGAGCAGTACTTC.

The chain uses TRBV7-2 and TRBJ1-1; D not resolved. Germline V lookup: CDR1 SGHTA, CDR2 FQGNSA. This CDR3 is 15 amino acids long. Trimming took off 2 bases at V and 7 bases at J, with 17 bases between the two ends. CDR3 region: CASSLFPSSGSEAFF. The CDR3 DNA is TGTGCCAGCAGCTTATTTCCTTCCTCGGGTAGTGAAGCTTTCTTT.

This sequence joins TRBV3-1 (or the pseudogene TRBV3-2) and TRBJ2-3; a possible D gene is TRBD2 (6 bases). V was clipped by 4 bases and J by 1 base, with 12 bases between them. This CDR3 comprises 15 residues. Germline CDR1 LGHDT, CDR2 YNNKEL (reference sequence). CDR3 in DNA: TGTGCCAGCAGCCCAAGCGGGTTCGGCACAGATACGCAGTATTTT. Amino acids: CASSPSGFGTDTQYF.

The chain has TRBV6-2 or TRBV6-3 and TRBJ2-7; D might be TRBD1 (6 bases). Trimming cost V 4 bases and J 0 bases, with 13 bases left between them. Germline CDR1 MNHEY, CDR2 SVGEGT. The CDR3 loop spans 15 amino acids. The CDR3 loop reads CASSFGQQFSYEQYF. The CDR3, as DNA: TGTGCCAGCAGTTTCGGACAGCAATTCTCCTACGAGCAGTACTTC.

The J gene is TRBJ1-2, the V gene TRBV7-2, with a possible D match to TRBD1 (5 bases). CDR1 SGHTA and CDR2 FQGNSA come from the germline V gene. V shed 5 bases and J shed 2 bases, with 12 bases lying between them. This CDR3 comprises 14 residues. CDR3 region: CASSTGGGNYGYTF. CDR3 DNA sequence: TGTGCCAGCAGCACTGGGGGGGGAAACTATGGCTACACCTTC.

The J gene is TRBJ1-1, the V gene TRBV18, with a possible D match to TRBD1 (5 bases). Trimming pared 5 bases from V and 3 bases from J, leaving 10 bases between. This CDR3 is 13 amino acids long. The germline gives CDR1 KGHSH, CDR2 LQKENI. The CDR3 sequence is CASSGQDDTEAFF. Here the CDR3 DNA reads TGTGCCAGCTCAGGACAAGATGACACTGAAGCTTTCTTT.

The CDR3 DNA reads TGCGCCAGCAGCCGGGAAGGAGGCCACGAGCAGTACTTC. This gives the protein CASSREGGHEQYF. The chain links TRBV4-3 to TRBJ2-7, with D tentatively TRBD2 (5 bases). V lost 4 bases, J lost 5 bases, and 12 bases lay in between. The CDR3 is made up of 13 amino acids. Germline V gives CDR1 LGHNA, CDR2 YSLEER.

The rearrangement links TRBV5-4 to TRBJ2-7; tentative D call: TRBD1 (6 bases). The CDR3 sequence is 14 residues long. V gave up 1 base and J gave up 5 bases, with 13 bases separating them. Per germline, CDR1 SGHNT and CDR2 YYREEE (reference sequence). For the CDR3, the DNA is TGTGCCAGCAGCTTGACACAGGGTGCCCACGAGCAGTACTTC. Its translation: CASSLTQGAHEQYF.

This rearrangement joins TRBV11-2 to TRBJ2-7; D is perhaps TRBD1 (7 bases). The CDR3 consists of 15 residues. Looked up from germline, CDR1 is SGHAT and CDR2 is FQNNGV. Trimming took off 1 base at V and 1 base at J, with 11 bases between the two ends. The CDR3 DNA sequence: TGTGCCAGCAGCTTAGGACAGGGAGGATCCTACGAGCAGTACTTC. This sequence encodes CASSLGQGGSYEQYF.